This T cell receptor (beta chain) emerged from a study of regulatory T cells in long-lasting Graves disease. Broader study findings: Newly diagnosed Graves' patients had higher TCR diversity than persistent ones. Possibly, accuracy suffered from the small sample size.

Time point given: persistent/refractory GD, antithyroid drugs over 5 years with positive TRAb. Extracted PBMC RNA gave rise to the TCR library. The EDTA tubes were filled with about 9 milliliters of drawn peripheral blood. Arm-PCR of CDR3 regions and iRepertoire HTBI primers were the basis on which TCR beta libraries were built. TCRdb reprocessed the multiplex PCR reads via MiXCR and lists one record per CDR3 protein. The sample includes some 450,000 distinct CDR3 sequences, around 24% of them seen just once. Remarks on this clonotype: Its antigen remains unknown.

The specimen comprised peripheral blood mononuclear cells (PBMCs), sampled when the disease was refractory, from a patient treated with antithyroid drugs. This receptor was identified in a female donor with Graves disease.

The CDR3 DNA reads as TGTGCCAGCAGAAATGGGGTGACGGGCTCTGGCGGCTACACCTTC. This gives the protein CASRNGVTGSGGYTF. This chain joins TRBV3-1 and TRBJ1-2; no clear D gene. The V gene's germline CDR1 is LGHDT and CDR2 YNNKEL (reference sequence). The CDR3 loop spans 15 amino acids. The V and J ends lost 6 bases and 8 bases respectively, with 22 bases between them.